These 18 T cell receptor beta chains share one sample of origin, sequenced in a study of cytomegalovirus exposure and HLA in healthy donors. This PCR relied on a set of 60 Vbeta primers and 13 Jbeta primers. Libraries were prepared by immunoSEQ multiplex PCR; TCRdb keeps only in-frame clonotypes and omits some of them. This table has some 200,000 clones, over 70% appearing once. Input material: PBMCs. The receptors were gathered from a female donor in good health and CMV-seronegative.

The chain employs TRBV5-6 and TRBJ2-1; D remains unclear. CDR3 length equals 13 residues. In germline, CDR1 is SGHDT, CDR2 YYEEEE. Trimming took off 0 bases at V and 6 bases at J, with 7 bases between the two ends. CDR3 coding DNA: TGTGCCAGCAGCTTGGACGGCGGCAATGAGCAGTTCTTC. Translating it yields CASSLDGGNEQFF.

V gene TRBV15 combines with J gene TRBJ2-7; 9 positions match TRBD2. V was pared by 3 bases and J by 3 bases, with 12 bases of the junction left unmatched. Germline CDR1 is LNHNV and CDR2 is YYDKDF (reference sequence). This CDR3 is built from 17 residues. CDR3 bases: TGTGCCACCAGCAGGGGGTCGAGTAGCGGGGGAGTCTACGAGCAGTACTTC. Its translation is CATSRGSSSGGVYEQYF.

The chain combines TRBV9 with TRBJ1-4, with 9 bases aligning to TRBD1. The CDR3 has 14 amino acids. V lost 3 bases, J lost 8 bases, and 5 bases stayed unmatched. The V gene's germline CDR1 is SGDLS and CDR2 YYNGEE. The CDR3 sequence is CASSAQGAGEKLFF. CDR3 nucleotide sequence: TGTGCCAGCAGCGCACAGGGGGCAGGCGAAAAACTGTTTTTT.

This clone was counted a few times. The chain carries TRBV4-1 and TRBJ2-4; 9 nucleotides match TRBD1. This CDR3 region has 15 residues. V lost 0 bases to trimming and J lost 8 bases; unmatched junction nucleotides: 5. CDR1 is MGHRA, CDR2 YSYEKL, per germline. CDR3 region: CASSQEGTGSYIQYF. The CDR3 DNA sequence: TGCGCCAGCAGCCAAGAAGGGACAGGGTCGTACATTCAGTACTTC.

The rearrangement uses TRBV27 and TRBJ1-1; the D gene is possibly TRBD1 (6 bases). This CDR3 spans 15 amino acids. Looked up from germline, CDR1 is MNHEY and CDR2 is SMNVEV (reference sequence). The V end was cut by 4 bases, the J end by 0 bases, with 12 bases between. The CDR3 coding sequence is TGTGCCAGCAGTTCCGTTACAGGGATGAACACTGAAGCTTTCTTT. Encoded protein: CASSSVTGMNTEAFF.

This rearrangement joins TRBV15 to TRBJ1-5; D is uncertain. The CDR3 has 12 amino acids. V was pared by 5 bases and J by 11 bases, with 13 bases between. The V gene's germline CDR1 is LNHNV and CDR2 YYDKDF (reference sequence). The CDR3 spells CATSPRGRAQHF. CDR3 nucleotides: TGTGCCACCAGCCCGCGGGGAAGGGCCCAGCATTTT.

The chain employs TRBV19 and TRBJ2-1; D possibly corresponds to TRBD1 (5 bases). CDR1 is LNHDA and CDR2 is SQIVND in the germline V gene (reference sequence). This CDR3 has 16 residues. Trimming cost V 5 bases and J 5 bases, with 19 bases left between them. As DNA, the CDR3 is TGTGCCAGTAGTTGGGGTAAACCAGGGTCCCACAATGAGCAGTTCTTC. Protein: CASSWGKPGSHNEQFF. The full variable domain, completed using reference TRBV19 and TRBJ2-1, is DGGITQSPKYLFRKEGQNVTLSCEQNLNHDAMYWYRQDPGQGLRLIYYSQIVNDFQKGDIAEGYSVSREKKESFPLTVTSAQKNPTAFYLCASSWGKPGSHNEQFFGPGTRLTVL.

V usage is TRBV6-5 and J usage is TRBJ2-1; possible D gene TRBD1, 6 bases. CDR1 is MNHEY, CDR2 SVGAGI, per germline. The germline V and J ends were trimmed by 0 bases and 8 bases, with 11 bases remaining between them. This CDR3 has 14 residues. The CDR3 region has the DNA TGTGCCAGCAGTTACTCGAACAGGGTTGATGAGCAGTTCTTC. This codes for CASSYSNRVDEQFF.

This chain connects TRBV11-2 to TRBJ2-5; weak D call: TRBD2 (6 bases). The germline V gene has CDR1 SGHAT and CDR2 FQNNGV. The CDR3 loop spans 16 amino acids. V was cut by 5 bases and J by 2 bases, with 18 bases left in between. The CDR3 is CASSPLWASDQETQYF. In DNA, the CDR3 is TGTGCCAGCAGCCCCTTGTGGGCTAGCGATCAAGAGACCCAGTACTTC.

This chain connects TRBV2 to TRBJ1-6; 7 bases match TRBD1. Trimming cost V 6 bases and J 13 bases; bases outside gene matches: 9. Germline V gives CDR1 SNHLY, CDR2 FYNNEI. The CDR3 spans 13 residues. The CDR3 bases are TGTGCCAGCAGCGGACAGGCGCCACAGCCCCTCCACTTT. Translating gives CASSGQAPQPLHF.

The gene calls are TRBV7-8 and TRBJ2-2; D unclear. The V gene lost 8 bases and the J gene lost 1 base, with 14 bases spanning the gap. CDR1 is SGHVS and CDR2 is FQNEAQ in the germline V gene. CDR3 size: 15 residues. The CDR3 is CASRSLRQNTGELFF. CDR3 DNA sequence: TGTGCCAGCCGCAGCCTACGACAGAACACCGGGGAGCTGTTTTTT.

The V and J genes are TRBV28 and TRBJ2-1; 8 nucleotides align to TRBD2. Per the germline V gene, CDR1 is MDHEN and CDR2 is SYDVKM. This CDR3 is built from 16 residues. V was pared by 3 bases and J by 10 bases, with 14 bases of the junction left unmatched. CDR3 sequence: CASSLGWLAGAGEQFF. CDR3 DNA sequence: TGTGCCAGCAGTTTGGGGTGGCTAGCGGGCGCGGGGGAGCAGTTCTTC.

The V call is TRBV27, the J call TRBJ2-7; TRBD1 agrees at 7 bases. The CDR3 is made up of 13 amino acids. Germline V gene sequence: CDR1 MNHEY, CDR2 SMNVEV (reference sequence). J gave up 4 bases and V 6 bases, and 6 bases lay outside the gene matches. This CDR3 is CASRVLQGYEQYF. CDR3 coding DNA: TGTGCCAGCAGAGTCCTACAGGGGTACGAGCAGTACTTC.

The chain links TRBV7-2 to TRBJ1-4; tentatively, D is TRBD1 (6 bases). The germline V and J ends were trimmed by 4 bases and 4 bases, with 13 bases remaining between them. Germline CDR1 and CDR2: SGHTA and FQGNSA. The CDR3 runs 15 residues. The CDR3 coding sequence is TGTGCCAGCAGCTCGCCTCAGGGGAATAATGAAAAACTGTTTTTT. This encodes CASSSPQGNNEKLFF.

V usage is TRBV19 and J usage is TRBJ1-1, with 8 bases matching TRBD1. This CDR3 comprises 17 residues. From germline, CDR1 is LNHDA and CDR2 SQIVND (reference sequence). Trimming took 4 bases from V and 0 from J; bases not matched to a gene: 10. The DNA for the CDR3 is TGTGCCAGTAGTACTACCGGACAGGGCCTTCTGAACACTGAAGCTTTCTTT. Translated: CASSTTGQGLLNTEAFF.

This clone was counted a few times. The rearrangement joins TRBV6-4 to TRBJ2-3; TRBD2 might be the D (6 bases). CDR3 length: 16 residues. Germline loops: CDR1 MRHNA, CDR2 SNTAGT. V was trimmed by 0 bases and J by 0 bases, leaving 10 bases between them. CDR3 DNA sequence: TGTGCCAGCAGTGACTCTTCGGGAGCTAGCACAGATACGCAGTATTTT. It translates to CASSDSSGASTDTQYF.

This chain connects TRBV28 to TRBJ1-5; possibly TRBD1 for D (6 bases). Trimming took 6 bases from V and 6 from J, leaving 18 bases between them. The CDR3 is 15 amino acids. Germline CDR1 and CDR2: MDHEN and SYDVKM. CDR3 protein: CASSPTRQGIQPQHF. CDR3 bases: TGTGCCAGCAGCCCTACCCGTCAGGGGATTCAGCCCCAGCATTTT.

The rearrangement joins TRBV27 to TRBJ2-5; D perhaps matches TRBD2 (6 bases). The germline V gene encodes CDR1 MNHEY and CDR2 SMNVEV (reference sequence). The CDR3 length is 14 residues. V was cut by 2 bases and J by 6 bases, with 13 bases left in between. As DNA, the CDR3 is TGTGCCAGCAGTTTAAGGCGGACTACCCAGACCCAGTACTTC. It yields the protein CASSLRRTTQTQYF.